This T cell receptor (beta chain) was documented in a study of T-cell memory formation after mild COVID-19. Note on this clonotype: Its antigen remains unknown.

TCRdb ran MiXCR on the 5' RACE reads and lists one entry per CDR3 protein. The sample carries a few hundred thousand distinct CDR3 sequences, approximately 23% recorded once. The CDR3 extends over 14 amino acids. Per the germline V gene, CDR1 is LNHNV and CDR2 is YYDKDF (reference sequence). Trimming shortened V by 0 bases and J by 12 bases, and 15 bases separated the two germline ends. Study conclusions and caveats: Prior to infection, memory already included some responding clones, suggesting cross-reactive memory joined. Clones contracting across day 15 to 85 had a balanced CD4/CD8 profile; later expanding clones leaned CD4+.

The material sequenced was PBMCs or a T cell subset sorted from them (not recorded which). The chain links TRBV15 to TRBJ2-1, with D uncertain. The source of this sequence is an adult woman who had mild COVID-19 (a few samples of this study predate the infection). Cell type and time point are not known. The CDR3: CATSREGQVVGQFF. The CDR3 nucleotides are TGTGCCACCAGCAGAGAAGGTCAAGTTGTCGGGCAGTTCTTC.